This TCR beta chain is from a study of cytomegalovirus exposure and HLA in healthy donors. The PCR was carried out with 60 Vbeta primers and 13 Jbeta primers. Only in-frame clones appear in the TCRdb table, and some are missing; sequencing was by immunoSEQ multiplex PCR. The sample yields over 50,000 clones, about 90% seen once. Whole-study findings and limits: There were a few CMV-associated chains whose specificity for CMV antigens was confirmed in vitro.

On this clone itself: The antigen is undetermined.

With V trimmed by 0 bases and J by 0 bases, 3 bases remained unmatched. This CDR3 comprises 17 residues. Germline CDR1 reads MGHRA; CDR2 reads YSYEKL. The chain is built from TRBV4-1 and TRBJ1-5, with TRBD1 matching over 9 bases. The TCR was taken from a man younger than 40 in good health and CMV-seropositive. The sequencing sample was made of PBMCs. The CDR3 bases are TGCGCCAGCAGCCAAGAACCGGGACAGGGTAGCAATCAGCCCCAGCATTTT. This sequence encodes CASSQEPGQGSNQPQHF.